These T cell receptor beta chains were read from a single sample in a study of blood T cells in healthy people across ages. MiXCR was run by TCRdb on the 5' RACE reads, yielding one entry per CDR3 protein. The sample contains 800,000 to 1,300,000 distinct CDR3 sequences, 20% to 25% of which appear only once. This sample also appeared in a second study, on T cells of mothers and their children.

Sequenced input: blood. Receptor source: a girl aged 2 to 10 in good health. CDR3s include the opening cysteine and the closing phenylalanine or tryptophan. Fields, in order: V gene, clone size, J gene, D gene, CDR3 protein, CDR3 DNA. The D gene is left open where the match is weak. Part of the rows lack a size; the others show once, few, many or a class for expanded clones.

>TRBV10-3|few|TRBJ2-5|NA
CAISDARDYQETQYF
TGTGCCATCAGTGACGCTCGGGACTACCAAGAGACCCAGTACTTC
>TRBV7-2|NA|TRBJ2-7|NA
CASSLSLQGYEQYF
TGTGCCAGCAGCTTAAGTTTGCAGGGCTACGAGCAGTACTTC
>TRBV4-1|few|TRBJ1-2|NA
CASSQERDPGGYTF
TGCGCCAGCAGCCAAGAGAGGGACCCTGGTGGCTACACCTTC
>TRBV7-9|NA|TRBJ2-1|NA
CASSPYEQFF
TGTGCCAGCAGCCCGTATGAGCAGTTCTTC
>TRBV5-1|few|TRBJ2-4|NA
CASTYQNIQYF
TGCGCCAGCACATACCAAAACATTCAGTACTTC
>TRBV29-1|NA|TRBJ2-4|TRBD1
CSVEGQGGVRGIQYF
TGCAGCGTTGAGGGACAGGGTGGTGTTCGCGGCATTCAGTACTTC
>TRBV7-9|NA|TRBJ1-1|NA
CASRPRQVGVQMITEAFF
TGTGCCAGCAGACCTAGACAGGTGGGGGTTCAAATGATCACTGAAGCTTTCTTT
>TRBV2|NA|TRBJ2-3|TRBD1
CASSGQGASTDTQYF
TGTGCCAGCAGTGGACAGGGGGCGAGCACAGATACGCAGTATTTT
>TRBV7-6|few|TRBJ1-5|TRBD1
CASSTQTGAAQHF
TGTGCCAGCAGCACACAAACAGGGGCAGCCCAGCATTTT
>TRBV7-3|NA|TRBJ1-1|NA
CASSLGTINTEAFF
TGTGCCAGCAGCTTAGGGACAATTAACACTGAAGCTTTCTTT
>TRBV6-1|few|TRBJ1-1|NA
CASRPRTVPKISTEAFF
TGTGCCAGCAGACCTCGGACAGTGCCCAAAATTAGTACTGAAGCTTTCTTT
>TRBV12-3/TRBV12-4|few|TRBJ1-1|NA
CASSTRVWPEAFF
TGTGCCAGCAGCACAAGGGTGTGGCCTGAAGCTTTCTTT
>TRBV27|few|TRBJ2-7|NA
CASSEEGPLYEQYF
TGTGCCAGCAGTGAGGAAGGACCCCTCTACGAGCAGTACTTC
>TRBV20-1|few|TRBJ2-1|NA
CSAGSPPAGEQFF
TGCAGTGCCGGATCCCCCCCCGCGGGTGAGCAGTTCTTC
>TRBV2|NA|TRBJ1-2|NA
CASSDLIGRDDGYTF
TGTGCCAGCAGTGACCTAATCGGACGGGATGATGGCTACACCTTC
>TRBV7-8|few|TRBJ2-7|NA
CASSLVGVDLYEQYF
TGTGCCAGCAGCTTAGTAGGAGTGGACCTGTACGAGCAGTACTTC
>TRBV24-1|NA|TRBJ2-3|TRBD2
CATSDPQAGGKDTQYF
TGTGCCACCAGTGATCCACAAGCGGGGGGCAAAGATACGCAGTATTTT
>TRBV20-1|few|TRBJ2-7|NA
CSALRPPQYEQYF
TGCAGTGCTCTCCGGCCACCCCAATACGAGCAGTACTTC
>TRBV7-2|NA|TRBJ1-1|TRBD1
CASSLVTGAFF
TGTGCCAGCAGCTTAGTGACAGGGGCTTTCTTT
>TRBV20-1|few|TRBJ1-2|TRBD1
CSAKKAGQGLLRGGYTF
TGCAGTGCCAAGAAGGCGGGACAGGGGCTCCTTAGGGGGGGCTACACCTTC
>TRBV25-1|NA|TRBJ2-1|NA
CASSGRRASYNEQFF
TGTGCCAGCAGTGGTAGACGGGCTTCCTACAATGAGCAGTTCTTC
>TRBV20-1|NA|TRBJ2-2|TRBD2
CSARDLQWREGAGELFF
TGCAGTGCTAGAGATCTACAGTGGCGGGAGGGAGCCGGGGAGCTGTTTTTT
>TRBV20-1|NA|TRBJ2-7|TRBD2
CSAREGLAGPYEQYF
TGCAGTGCTAGAGAGGGACTAGCGGGACCCTACGAGCAGTACTTC
>TRBV3-1|NA|TRBJ1-4|NA
CASSHRGPTNEKLFF
TGTGCCAGCAGCCATAGGGGACCGACTAATGAAAAACTGTTTTTT
>TRBV5-5|NA|TRBJ2-1|NA
CASSLESYNGQFF
TGTGCCAGCAGCCTCGAATCTTACAATGGGCAGTTCTTC
>TRBV7-9|NA|TRBJ1-1|NA
CASSSGNDAEAFF
TGTGCCAGCAGCTCCGGGAACGACGCTGAAGCTTTCTTT
>TRBV5-6|NA|TRBJ2-3|NA
CASNEGTDTQYF
TGTGCCAGCAACGAGGGCACAGATACGCAGTATTTT
>TRBV7-2|NA|TRBJ2-7|NA
CASSLLEGVEQYF
TGTGCCAGCAGCTTACTGGAAGGGGTCGAGCAGTACTTC
>TRBV29-1|NA|TRBJ1-1|TRBD1
CSVPRTGSVAFF
TGCAGCGTTCCTAGGACAGGGAGTGTCGCTTTCTTT